The clone carrying this TCR beta chain was counted a few times. The antigen is undetermined. This specimen comes from a study of beta chain features in type 1 diabetes. Study-level points and caveats: VDJ junctions from type 1 diabetes patients carried fewer insertions and larger deletions. Across all four CD4+ subsets, people with type 1 diabetes showed modestly shorter TCRB CDR3s.

Investigators reverse transcribed all isolated RNA, so they sequenced expressed TCRB transcripts. TCRdb keeps only in-frame clones here, not all; method: immunoSEQ multiplex PCR. The table lists over 650,000 clones, roughly 13% of them singletons. Germline values: CDR1 SGHRS, CDR2 YFSETQ. This CDR3 is 13 amino acids long. V shed 7 bases, J shed 2 bases, and the junction held 4 bases outside the gene matches. The clonotype comes from a man between 18 and 35 years old with type 1 diabetes. The rearrangement links TRBV5-1 to TRBJ2-5, with 8 bases that match TRBD2. The specimen was naive CD4+ T cells from blood. CDR3 sequence: CASQLAEQETQYF. The CDR3, as DNA: TGCGCCAGCCAACTAGCGGAACAAGAGACCCAGTACTTC.